This TCR beta chain was retrieved from a study of CD8+CD57+ T cells in acquired aplastic anemia. Findings of the study overall: Statistical testing detected no significant gap in CD8+ Simpson's diversity between patients and controls.

Comment on this clonotype: What it recognizes is unknown.

It was patients with CD8+CD57+ cell expansion by flow cytometry who were chosen for sequencing. Template material for TCR beta VDJ and CDR3 profiling consisted of genomic DNA. TCRdb independently ran MiXCR on the reads; one entry per CDR3 protein. Altogether approximately 220,000 distinct CDR3 sequences are present, roughly 50% being singletons, with the ten largest covering just under 20%. The sequenced sample consisted of sorted CD4+, CD8+, or CD8+CD57+ T cells (not recorded which) from PBMCs. The sequence was obtained from a human donor with aplastic anemia.

DNA of the CDR3: TGCGCCAGCAGCTTACGCCAGCCAGGCTCCTACGAGCAGTACTTC. Translating gives CASSLRQPGSYEQYF. The chain combines TRBV5-1 with TRBJ2-7; D remains ambiguous. CDR3 length: 15 residues. Trimming shortened V by 2 bases and J by 0 bases, and 12 bases separated the two germline ends. Germline assignment: CDR1 SGHRS and CDR2 YFSETQ.